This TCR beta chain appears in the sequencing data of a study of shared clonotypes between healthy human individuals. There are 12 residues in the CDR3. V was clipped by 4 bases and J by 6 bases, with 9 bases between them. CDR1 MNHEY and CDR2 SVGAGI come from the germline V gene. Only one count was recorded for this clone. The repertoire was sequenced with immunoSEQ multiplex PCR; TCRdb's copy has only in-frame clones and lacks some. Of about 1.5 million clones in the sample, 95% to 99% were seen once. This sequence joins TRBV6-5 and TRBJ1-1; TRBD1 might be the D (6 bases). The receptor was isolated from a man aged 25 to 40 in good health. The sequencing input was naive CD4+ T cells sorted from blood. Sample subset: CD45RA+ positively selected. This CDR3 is CASSSGVAEAFF. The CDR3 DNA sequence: TGTGCCAGCAGTTCAGGGGTTGCTGAAGCTTTCTTT.